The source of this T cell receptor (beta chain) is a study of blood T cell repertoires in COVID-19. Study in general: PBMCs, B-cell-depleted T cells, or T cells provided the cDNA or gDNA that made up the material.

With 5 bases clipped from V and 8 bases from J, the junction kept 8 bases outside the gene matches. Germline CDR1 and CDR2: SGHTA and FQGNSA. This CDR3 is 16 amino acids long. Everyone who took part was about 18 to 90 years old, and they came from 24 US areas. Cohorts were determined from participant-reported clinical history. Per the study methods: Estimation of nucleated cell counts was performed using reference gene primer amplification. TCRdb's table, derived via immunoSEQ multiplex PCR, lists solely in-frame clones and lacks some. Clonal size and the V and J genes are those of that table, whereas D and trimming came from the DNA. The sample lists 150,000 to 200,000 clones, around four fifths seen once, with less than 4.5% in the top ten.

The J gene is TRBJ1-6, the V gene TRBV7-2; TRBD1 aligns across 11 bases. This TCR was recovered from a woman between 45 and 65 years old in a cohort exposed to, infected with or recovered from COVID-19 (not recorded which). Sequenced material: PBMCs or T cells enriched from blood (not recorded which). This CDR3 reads CASSDRTGGLDSPLHF. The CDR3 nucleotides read TGTGCCAGCAGCGACCGGACAGGGGGCTTGGATTCACCCCTCCACTTT.